Listed here are 20 T cell receptor beta chains from one sample, sequenced in a study of T cells in Graves' hyperthyroidism and ophthalmopathy. The CDR3 regions of TCR beta were amplified from RNA transcripts. A first-round RT-PCR of the TCR CDR3 used the HTBI primer set. TCRdb fed the multiplex PCR reads into MiXCR, producing one record per CDR3 protein. The profile shows 300,000 to 450,000 distinct CDR3 sequences, around 13% of them singletons. The sequencing sample was made of blood. The receptors come from a woman aged 55-70 years with Graves' hyperthyroidism.

In this sample, this clonotype turned up many times. V and J are TRBV3-1 and TRBJ2-1, with a possible D match to TRBD2 (6 bases). The CDR3 loop spans 18 amino acids. Looked up from germline, CDR1 is LGHDT and CDR2 is YNNKEL (reference sequence). Deletions cut 1 base from V and 0 bases from J, with 16 bases between. CDR3 nucleotide sequence: TGTGCCAGCAGCCAAGGGCTGGTTAGCGGAAGCTCCTACAATGAGCAGTTCTTC. Protein: CASSQGLVSGSSYNEQFF.

This clonotype appeared many times. The chain uses TRBV5-1 and TRBJ2-7; TRBD2 agrees at 10 bases. The CDR3 runs to 14 residues. The trim removed 6 bases at V and 4 bases at J, leaving 7 bases unmatched. CDR1 is SGHRS and CDR2 is YFSETQ in the germline V gene. CDR3 loop: CASTKASGSYEQYF. As DNA, the CDR3 is TGCGCCAGCACCAAAGCTAGCGGGAGTTACGAGCAGTACTTC.

This clonotype has more than one count but fewer than ten. V and J are TRBV19 and TRBJ1-2; 8 positions agree with TRBD1. CDR1 is LNHDA and CDR2 is SQIVND in the germline V gene (reference sequence). The CDR3 consists of 14 residues. Unmatched junction bases numbered 6, after V lost 5 bases and J lost 4 bases. CDR3 sequence: CASSPRTGTYGYTF. As DNA, the CDR3 is TGTGCCAGTAGTCCCCGGACAGGGACCTATGGCTACACCTTC. Full variable domain (rest looked up from reference TRBV19 and TRBJ1-2): DGGITQSPKYLFRKEGQNVTLSCEQNLNHDAMYWYRQDPGQGLRLIYYSQIVNDFQKGDIAEGYSVSREKKESFPLTVTSAQKNPTAFYLCASSPRTGTYGYTFGSGTRLTVV.

This clonotype was counted many times. J is TRBJ2-7 and V is TRBV5-6; TRBD1 aligns across 7 bases. Losses at the gene ends were 1 base for V and 4 bases for J; bases not matched to a gene: 11. Germline V CDR1 and CDR2: SGHDT, YYEEEE. The CDR3 consists of 16 residues. CDR3 sequence reads: CASSLFHLGTDYEQYF. CDR3 DNA: TGTGCCAGCAGCTTGTTTCATTTGGGGACAGATTACGAGCAGTACTTC.

The genes are TRBV28 and TRBJ2-1; a possible D gene is TRBD1 (5 bases). From germline, CDR1 is MDHEN and CDR2 SYDVKM. Trimming pared 6 bases from V and 0 bases from J, leaving 18 bases between. The CDR3 has 17 residues. CDR3 sequence reads: CASRTIYSDSSYNEQFF. The CDR3 nucleotides are TGTGCCAGCAGGACAATTTATAGTGACAGCTCCTACAATGAGCAGTTCTTC.

This clonotype occurred many times. The chain is built from TRBV20-1 and TRBJ2-1, with D possibly being TRBD2 (6 bases). This CDR3 comprises 13 residues. V was clipped by 5 bases and J by 8 bases, with 16 bases between them. Germline V lookup: CDR1 DFQATT, CDR2 SNEGSKA (reference sequence). The CDR3 loop is CSASTTSFHEQFF. CDR3 nucleotides: TGCAGTGCTTCCACGACTAGTTTCCATGAGCAGTTCTTC.

This clonotype has a count of ten or more. The chain has TRBV24-1 and TRBJ1-2; D is ambiguous. This CDR3 has 11 residues. V lost 2 bases, J lost 3 bases, and 0 bases lay in between. Per the germline V gene, CDR1 is KGHDR and CDR2 is SFDVKD. The CDR3 sequence is CATSDYYGYTF. CDR3 nucleotides: TGTGCCACCAGTGATTACTATGGCTACACCTTC.

Many counts were recorded for this clonotype. The chain couples TRBV4-1 to TRBJ1-2; 10 nucleotides align to TRBD1. The V and J ends lost 4 bases and 4 bases, in that order; junction bases with no gene match: 9. The CDR3 is made up of 16 amino acids. The germline gives CDR1 MGHRA, CDR2 YSYEKL. CDR3 nucleotides: TGCGCCAGCAGCCCAACCGGGGGGGACAGGGGCTATGGCTACACCTTC. Its protein is CASSPTGGDRGYGYTF.

This clonotype was recorded a few times. The chain is built from TRBV7-8 and TRBJ2-7; 7 nucleotides line up with TRBD2. Trimming at V came to 2 bases and at J to 0 bases, leaving 7 bases not matched to a gene. CDR3 length: 16 amino acids. Germline CDR1 reads SGHVS; CDR2 reads FQNEAQ. The CDR3 nucleotides are TGTGCCAGCAGCTTAACTAGCGCACCGAGCTCCTACGAGCAGTACTTC. Protein: CASSLTSAPSSYEQYF.

This clonotype was detected only a few times. The V call is TRBV5-8, the J call TRBJ1-1; 9 nucleotides line up with TRBD1. CDR3 length equals 16 residues. Germline V lookup: CDR1 SGHTS, CDR2 YDEGEE. The V segment lost 4 bases and the J segment 4 bases; nucleotides outside the gene matches: 11. CDR3 DNA sequence: TGTGCCAGCAGCGTTAACAGGGGGCGCCGTCCCACTGAAGCTTTCTTT. Protein: CASSVNRGRRPTEAFF.

In regard to this clonotype: One junction end does not reproduce the germline sequence, and a read error may be involved. V gene TRBV5-1 combines with J gene TRBJ2-7; 8 nucleotides match TRBD1. The CDR3 has 14 amino acids. The germline V gene encodes CDR1 SGHRS and CDR2 YFSETQ. The CDR3 region is CASSPDRVRYEQCF. The CDR3 nucleotides read TGCGCCAGCAGCCCGGACAGGGTACGCTACGAGCAGTGCTTC.

This clonotype was seen repeatedly, ten times or more. The CDR3 nucleotides are TGTGCCAGCAGCCACGGACCTCTCAAGTCCCAGCATTTT. It specifies CASSHGPLKSQHF. The chain recombines TRBV3-1 with TRBJ1-5; D gene ambiguous. The CDR3 contains 13 residues. Between the trimmed V and J ends, which lost 3 bases and 11 bases, there was a span of 14 bases. Per the germline V gene, CDR1 is LGHDT and CDR2 is YNNKEL (reference sequence). Together with reference TRBV3-1 and TRBJ1-5, the CDR3 gives the full variable domain: DTAVSQTPKYLVTQMGNDKSIKCEQNLGHDTMYWYKQDSKKFLKIMFSYNNKELIINETVPNRFSPKSPDKAHLNLHINSLELGDSAVYFCASSHGPLKSQHFGDGTRLSIL.

This clonotype appeared many times. J is TRBJ2-3 and V is TRBV5-1, with no clear D. The CDR3 is 14 amino acids. Trimming took 3 bases from V and 5 from J, leaving 13 bases between them. Germline assignment: CDR1 SGHRS and CDR2 YFSETQ. The CDR3 DNA reads as TGCGCCAGCAGCTCCCAAGGTGCGGTAGATACGCAGTATTTT. Protein product: CASSSQGAVDTQYF.

This clonotype occurred a few times. At one end the junction does not follow the germline gene, possibly because of a read error. This chain uses TRBV6-1 with TRBJ1-3; 7 bases line up with TRBD1. The V gene's germline CDR1 is MNHNS and CDR2 SASEGT. The length of the CDR3 is 16 residues. The CDR3 DNA reads TGTGCCAGCCGTGACTACAAGACAGGGTCTGGAAACACCATATATTTT. It codes for CASRDYKTGSGNTIYF.

This clonotype was found a few times. The rearrangement links TRBV7-6 to TRBJ2-5, with a possible D match to TRBD1 (6 bases). The V end was cut by 1 base, the J end by 5 bases, with 11 bases between. The germline V gene encodes CDR1 SGHVS and CDR2 FNYEAQ. The CDR3 is made up of 14 amino acids. DNA for the CDR3: TGTGCCAGCAGCTTAGGCCAGGGGAAGGAGACCCAGTACTTC. It encodes CASSLGQGKETQYF. Using reference TRBV7-6 and TRBJ2-5 for the parts outside the CDR3, the full variable domain is GAGVSQSPRYKVTKRGQDVALRCDPISGHVSLYWYRQALGQGPEFLTYFNYEAQQDKSGLPNDRFSAERPEGSISTLTIQRTEQRDSAMYRCASSLGQGKETQYFGPGTRLLVL.

Many counts were recorded for this clonotype. The chain is built from TRBV13 and TRBJ1-1; a weak D match, TRBD1 (6 bases). V lost 5 bases and J lost 7, with 14 bases in between. The CDR3 consists of 13 residues. Looked up from germline, CDR1 is PRHDT and CDR2 is FYEKMQ (reference sequence). Written as DNA, the CDR3 is TGTGCCAGCAGCCAGAACCCAGGGGTTGAAGCTTTCTTT. Its protein is CASSQNPGVEAFF.

This clonotype was counted a few times. This chain links TRBV11-3 with TRBJ1-4; D is perhaps TRBD1 (5 bases). V was trimmed by 3 bases and J by 13 bases, leaving 18 bases between them. The CDR3 consists of 14 residues. In germline, CDR1 is SGHNT, CDR2 YENEEA. The CDR3 region is CASSFGTVEGRLFF. CDR3 DNA: TGTGCCAGCAGCTTTGGGACGGTCGAGGGAAGACTGTTTTTT.

This clonotype appeared many times. Relative to the germline gene, one junction end is altered; a read error may explain this. The chain joins TRBV18 to TRBJ1-1, with D uncertain. This CDR3 has 16 residues. CDR1 and CDR2 from the germline V gene are KGHSH and LQKENI. The CDR3 DNA is TGTGCCAGCTCATCACCGGACGACTTGGTGAACACTGAAGCTTTCTTT. Protein product: CASSSPDDLVNTEAFF.

This clonotype was counted ten times or more. The J gene is TRBJ2-2, the V gene TRBV29-1, with TRBD1 identical over 12 bases. This CDR3 region has 16 residues. Per germline, CDR1 SQVTM and CDR2 ANQGSEA. The CDR3 loop reads CRDRDRGHLGTGELFF. The CDR3 nucleotides read TGCAGGGACCGGGACAGGGGGCACCTGGGGACCGGGGAGCTGTTTTTT.

This clonotype was seen more than once but under ten times. The chain carries TRBV4-1 and TRBJ2-3, with 8 bases that match TRBD2. V dropped 4 bases and J dropped 5; count of bases not matched to a gene: 8. The CDR3 sequence is 15 residues long. The V gene's germline CDR1 is MGHRA and CDR2 YSYEKL. The CDR3 DNA reads TGCGCCAGCAGCCTCCCGACTAGCGATGGAGATACGCAGTATTTT. Its protein product is CASSLPTSDGDTQYF.